Listed here is a single T cell receptor beta chain. The antigen is undetermined. A 120-subject validation cohort, separate from the approximately 690-subject first cohort, supplied the donors. This record belongs to a study of cytomegalovirus exposure and HLA in healthy donors. The study, taken as a whole, reports: The listing of fewer than 200 TCR beta chains classed them as cytomegalovirus-associated. Rarity characterized most TCR sequences, yet some public TCRs appeared in many donors. Published work reported that the classifier diagnosed cytomegalovirus status with high specificity and sensitivity.

Germline V gene data show CDR1 as MNHNS and CDR2 as SASEGT. This CDR3 is built from 13 residues. With V trimmed by 4 bases and J by 8 bases, 6 bases remained unmatched. TCRdb's copy holds only in-frame clones and misses some; the assay was immunoSEQ multiplex PCR. The data show approximately 110,000 clones, approximately 94% seen once. This chain links TRBV6-1 with TRBJ1-2, with 8 bases that match TRBD1. Sample: PBMCs. The TCR was taken from a woman between 18 and 29 years old in good health and CMV-seronegative. This chain's CDR3 is CASSGTGFDGYTF. The CDR3 DNA sequence: TGTGCCAGCAGTGGGACAGGGTTTGACGGCTACACCTTC.